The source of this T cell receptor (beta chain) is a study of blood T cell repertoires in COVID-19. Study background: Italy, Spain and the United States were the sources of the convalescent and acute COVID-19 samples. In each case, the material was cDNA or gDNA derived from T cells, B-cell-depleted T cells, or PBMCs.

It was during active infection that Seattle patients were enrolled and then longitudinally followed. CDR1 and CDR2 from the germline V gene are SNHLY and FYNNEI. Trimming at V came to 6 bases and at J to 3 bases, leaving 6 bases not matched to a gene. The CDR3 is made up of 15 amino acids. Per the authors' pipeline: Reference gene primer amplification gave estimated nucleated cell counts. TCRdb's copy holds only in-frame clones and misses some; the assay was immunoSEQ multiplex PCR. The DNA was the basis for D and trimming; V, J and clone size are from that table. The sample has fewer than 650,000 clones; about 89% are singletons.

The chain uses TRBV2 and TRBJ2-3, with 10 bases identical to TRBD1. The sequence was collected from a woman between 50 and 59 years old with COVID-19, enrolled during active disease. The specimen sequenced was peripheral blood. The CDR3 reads CASSVGQGGTDTQYF. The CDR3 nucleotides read TGTGCCAGCAGCGTCGGACAGGGGGGGACAGATACGCAGTATTTT.